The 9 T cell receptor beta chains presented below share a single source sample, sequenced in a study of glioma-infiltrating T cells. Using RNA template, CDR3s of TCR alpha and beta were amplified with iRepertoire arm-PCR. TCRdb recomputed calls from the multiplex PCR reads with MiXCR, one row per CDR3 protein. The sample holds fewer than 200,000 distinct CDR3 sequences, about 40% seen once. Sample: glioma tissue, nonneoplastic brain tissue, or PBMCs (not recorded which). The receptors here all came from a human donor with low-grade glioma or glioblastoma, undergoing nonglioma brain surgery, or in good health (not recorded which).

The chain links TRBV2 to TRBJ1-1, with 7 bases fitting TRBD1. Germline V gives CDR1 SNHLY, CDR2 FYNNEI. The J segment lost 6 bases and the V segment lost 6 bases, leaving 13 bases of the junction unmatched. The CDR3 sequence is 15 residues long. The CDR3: CASREGTEGVPEAFF. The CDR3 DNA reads TGTGCCAGCAGGGAGGGGACAGAAGGTGTCCCTGAAGCTTTCTTT.

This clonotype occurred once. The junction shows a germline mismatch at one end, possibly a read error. Here the CDR3 DNA reads TGTCCCTGGAGTGGATGTCGGATCAACACTGAAGCTTTCTTT. The encoded protein is CPWSGCRINTEAFF. The chain employs TRBV30 and TRBJ1-1; D gene uncertain. The CDR3 runs 14 residues. Germline lookup yields CDR1 GTSNPN and CDR2 SVGIG (reference sequence).

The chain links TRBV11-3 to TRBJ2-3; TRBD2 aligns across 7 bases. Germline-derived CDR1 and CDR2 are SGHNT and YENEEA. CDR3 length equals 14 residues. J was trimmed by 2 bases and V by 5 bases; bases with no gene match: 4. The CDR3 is CASSRGSPTDTQYF. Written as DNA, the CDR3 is TGTGCCAGCAGCCGCGGGAGTCCCACAGATACGCAGTATTTT.

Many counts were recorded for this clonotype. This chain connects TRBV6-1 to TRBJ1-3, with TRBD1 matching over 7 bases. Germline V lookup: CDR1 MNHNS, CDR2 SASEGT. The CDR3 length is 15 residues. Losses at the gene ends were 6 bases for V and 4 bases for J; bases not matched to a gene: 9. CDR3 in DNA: TGTGCCAGCAGATCAGACAGGGATTCAGGAAACACCATATATTTT. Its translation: CASRSDRDSGNTIYF.

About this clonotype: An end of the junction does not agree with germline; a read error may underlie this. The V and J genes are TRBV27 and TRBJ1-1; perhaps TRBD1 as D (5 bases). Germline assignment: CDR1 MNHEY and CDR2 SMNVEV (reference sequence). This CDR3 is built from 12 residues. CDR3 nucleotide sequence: TGTGCCGGCAGACCACGAGGGACTGAAGCTTTATTT. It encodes CAGRPRGTEALF.

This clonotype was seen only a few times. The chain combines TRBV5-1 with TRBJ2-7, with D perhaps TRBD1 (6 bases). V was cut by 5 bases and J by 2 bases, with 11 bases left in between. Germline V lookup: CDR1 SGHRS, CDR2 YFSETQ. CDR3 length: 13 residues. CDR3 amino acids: CASRYGQTYEQYF. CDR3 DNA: TGCGCCAGCAGGTACGGACAGACCTACGAGCAGTACTTC.

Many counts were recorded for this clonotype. The CDR3 sequence is CATQTSGTQETQYF. CDR3 nucleotide sequence: TGTGCCACCCAGACTAGCGGGACGCAAGAGACCCAGTACTTC. The rearrangement joins TRBV6-1 to TRBJ2-5, with 11 bases lining up with TRBD2. The ends lost 10 bases at V and 2 bases at J; junction bases unmatched: 6. CDR3 size: 14 residues. Germline V gives CDR1 MNHNS, CDR2 SASEGT.

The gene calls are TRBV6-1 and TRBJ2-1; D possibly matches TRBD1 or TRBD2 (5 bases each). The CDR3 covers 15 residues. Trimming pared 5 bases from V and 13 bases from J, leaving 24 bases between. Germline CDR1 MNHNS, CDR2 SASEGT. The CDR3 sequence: CASSSTVGEKETQFF. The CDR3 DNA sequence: TGTGCCAGCAGTAGTACTGTGGGGGAAAAAGAGACCCAGTTCTTC.

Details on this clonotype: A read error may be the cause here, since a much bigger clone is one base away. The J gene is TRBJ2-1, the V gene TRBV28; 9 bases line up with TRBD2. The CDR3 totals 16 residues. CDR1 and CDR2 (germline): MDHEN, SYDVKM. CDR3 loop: CASSSREGFPYNEKFF. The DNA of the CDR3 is TGTGCCAGCAGTTCGCGGGAGGGATTCCCCTACAATGAGAAGTTCTTC.